This T cell receptor beta chain was sequenced during a study of blood T cells in healthy people across ages. Primed by a sample-barcoded 5' primer and a J-beta primer mix, a second PCR proceeded for roughly 6 to 12 cycles. Sequencing yielded, for each sample, at least 3 million paired-end reads carrying CDR3. From the 5' RACE reads, TCRdb called clonotypes with MiXCR, one entry per CDR3 protein. Here the sample spans nearly 800,000 distinct CDR3 sequences, around three fifths being singletons. Every donor provided approximately 9.2 milliliters of peripheral blood. The CDR3 has 16 residues. V lost 6 bases and J lost 2; bases outside the gene matches: 7.

This chain joins TRBV12-3 or TRBV12-4 and TRBJ2-5; TRBD2 agrees at 12 bases. The specimen was blood. The clonotype was recovered from a man aged 35 to 55 in good health. CDR3 protein: CASSRGLAGGQETQYF. The CDR3 DNA reads as TGTGCCAGCAGCCGGGGCCTAGCGGGGGGGCAAGAGACCCAGTACTTC.